The rows below give T cell receptor beta chains drawn from one sample of a study of radiotherapy plus CTLA-4 blockade in lung cancer. Profiled with immunoSEQ multiplex PCR; TCRdb holds only in-frame clones, not every one. Found here are more than 40,000 clones, roughly 84% of them singletons; the top ten hold about 7.2%. Sequencing was performed on peripheral blood, taken from a patient treated with radiotherapy plus ipilimumab. The receptor set was obtained from a human donor with non-small cell lung cancer whose response to radiotherapy plus ipilimumab could not be evaluated. CDR3s include the opening cysteine and the closing phenylalanine or tryptophan. D genes are given only for firm matches. Expanded clones are given a class, and other clones once, few, many or no size at all.

abundance	j_gene	v_gene	d_gene	len	CDR3aa	CDR3nt
once	TRBJ2-3	TRBV9	-	17	CASSPAMGLAGTDTQYF	TGTGCCAGCAGCCCAGCGATGGGACTCGCGGGCACAGATACGCAGTATTTT
few	TRBJ2-7	TRBV5-1	TRBD1	15	CASSLRGDRVYEQYF	TGCGCCAGCAGCTTGAGGGGGGACAGGGTGTACGAGCAGTACTTC
few	TRBJ2-7	TRBV5-4	-	12	CASSLQDYEQYF	TGTGCCAGCAGCCTCCAGGACTACGAGCAGTACTTC
-	TRBJ2-3	TRBV29-1	TRBD2	15	CSATSGATRTDTQYF	TGCAGCGCCACTAGCGGGGCGACCCGCACAGATACGCAGTATTTT
-	TRBJ1-2	TRBV19	-	16	CASSIEGPWSVYGYTF	TGTGCCAGTAGTATAGAGGGCCCGTGGTCGGTCTATGGCTACACCTTC
-	TRBJ2-1	TRBV9	-	16	CASSVWFRGAHNEQFF	TGTGCCAGCAGCGTATGGTTCCGGGGGGCGCATAATGAGCAGTTCTTC
-	TRBJ2-2	TRBV10-1	-	16	CASSESTALNTGELFF	TGCGCCAGCAGTGAGTCGACAGCCCTAAACACCGGGGAGCTGTTTTTT
-	TRBJ1-2	TRBV19	TRBD1	14	CASRPGQKFYGYTF	TGTGCCAGTAGGCCGGGACAGAAATTCTATGGCTACACCTTC
few	TRBJ2-3	TRBV6-6	TRBD2	15	CASSFGTSDTDTQYF	TGTGCCAGCAGTTTCGGGACTAGCGACACAGATACGCAGTATTTT
-	TRBJ2-3	TRBV7-2	TRBD1	12	CASSPPGQWQYF	TGTGCCAGCAGCCCCCCGGGACAGTGGCAGTATTTT
-	TRBJ2-7	TRBV18	-	15	CASSPVLGGSDEQYF	TGTGCCAGCTCACCAGTGCTTGGGGGGAGCGACGAGCAGTACTTC
-	TRBJ2-3	TRBV19	TRBD1	14	CATQPGQGADTQYF	TGTGCCACCCAACCGGGACAGGGGGCAGATACGCAGTATTTT
-	TRBJ1-6	TRBV25-1	TRBD1	14	CASTPGQGDRSLHF	TGTGCCAGCACCCCGGGACAGGGAGACCGGTCCCTCCACTTT
few	TRBJ2-1	TRBV9	-	14	CASSVGTIYNEQFF	TGTGCCAGCAGCGTAGGGACTATCTACAATGAGCAGTTCTTC
-	TRBJ2-7	TRBV4-3	-	15	CASSQDYTSHYEQYF	TGCGCCAGCAGCCAAGATTATACTAGCCATTACGAGCAGTACTTC
-	TRBJ2-5	TRBV2	TRBD2	14	CASSGGSFLETQYF	TGTGCCAGCAGCGGGGGGTCATTTTTAGAGACCCAGTACTTC
-	TRBJ2-3	TRBV30	-	12	CAWTDSTDTQYF	TGTGCCTGGACAGACTCCACAGATACGCAGTATTTT
-	TRBJ2-1	TRBV5-5	-	13	CASSRQVGNEQFF	TGTGCCAGCAGCCGACAGGTCGGGAATGAGCAGTTCTTC
-	TRBJ1-1	TRBV20-1	-	11	CSAYDSHEAFF	TGCAGTGCTTATGACAGTCACGAAGCTTTCTTT
-	TRBJ2-5	TRBV7-6	TRBD2	16	CASSLNVAGGPETQYF	TGTGCCAGCAGCTTAAACGTAGCGGGGGGGCCGGAGACCCAGTACTTC
-	TRBJ2-7	TRBV27	TRBD2	14	CASRAGGSSYEQYF	TGTGCCAGCAGAGCGGGCGGGAGCTCCTACGAGCAGTACTTC
-	TRBJ2-2	TRBV11-2	-	16	CASSRLSDRGTGELFF	TGTGCCAGCAGTCGCCTCTCGGACAGAGGAACCGGGGAGCTGTTTTTT
-	TRBJ1-2	TRBV15	-	14	CATSRDLPGYGYTF	TGTGCCACCAGCAGAGATCTACCGGGCTATGGCTACACCTTC
-	TRBJ1-2	TRBV2	TRBD1	14	CASGWGQGARGYTF	TGTGCCAGCGGATGGGGGCAGGGGGCGCGGGGCTACACCTTC
-	TRBJ2-1	TRBV11-3	-	14	CASSTQGSHNEQFF	TGTGCCAGCAGCACACAGGGTTCCCACAATGAGCAGTTCTTC
-	TRBJ2-2	TRBV7-2	-	15	CASSLGYRNTGELFF	TGTGCCAGCAGCTTAGGGTACAGGAACACCGGGGAGCTGTTTTTT
-	TRBJ1-2	TRBV27	TRBD1	16	CASSFVDRVRSYGYTF	TGTGCCAGCAGTTTCGTCGACAGGGTTCGTAGCTATGGCTACACCTTC
-	TRBJ2-1	TRBV5-4	TRBD1	16	CASSPGQGGLYNEQFF	TGTGCCAGCAGCCCAGGACAGGGCGGCCTCTACAATGAGCAGTTCTTC
-	TRBJ2-5	TRBV7-9	TRBD1	15	CASSLAWTGQETQYF	TGTGCCAGCAGCTTAGCATGGACAGGGCAAGAGACCCAGTACTTC
-	TRBJ2-3	TRBV7-2	TRBD2	18	CASSLGQLAGSSTDTQYF	TGTGCCAGCAGCTTAGGACAGCTAGCGGGGTCTAGCACAGATACGCAGTATTTT
-	TRBJ2-2	TRBV2	TRBD1	15	CASTVGQGNTGELFF	TGTGCCAGCACGGTGGGACAGGGGAACACCGGGGAGCTGTTTTTT